The 32 T cell receptor beta chains in this list originate from one sample, sequenced in a study of T cells after yellow fever vaccination. TCRdb analysed the 5' RACE reads with MiXCR anew, one entry per CDR3 protein. The table includes 300,000 to 450,000 distinct CDR3 sequences, roughly 8.6% detected once. The sequenced sample was PBMCs, obtained more than 35 days after the first yellow fever vaccination. The receptors originated from a young man who received the YFV17D yellow fever vaccine.

This clonotype was seen many times. The chain links TRBV7-2 to TRBJ2-5; tentative D call: TRBD2 (5 bases). The V and J ends lost 6 bases and 1 base respectively, with 15 bases between them. The CDR3 has 15 amino acids. CDR1 and CDR2 (germline): SGHTA, FQGNSA. The CDR3 loop is CASSGVRGLQETQYF. CDR3 sequence (DNA): TGTGCCAGCAGTGGGGTTAGAGGGCTCCAAGAGACCCAGTACTTC.

This clonotype has more than one count but fewer than ten. The V call is TRBV10-3, the J call TRBJ1-1; maybe TRBD1 (5 bases). CDR3 length: 13 amino acids. CDR1 and CDR2 (germline): ENHRY, SYGVKD. Deletions cut 8 bases from V and 4 bases from J, with 14 bases between. CDR3 in amino acids: CAIEDKGGTEAFF. The DNA for the CDR3 is TGTGCCATCGAGGACAAGGGCGGCACTGAAGCTTTCTTT.

V usage is TRBV10-3 and J usage is TRBJ2-7; D possibly uses TRBD1 or TRBD2 (5 bases each). CDR1 ENHRY and CDR2 SYGVKD come from the germline V gene. V was clipped by 6 bases and J by 5 bases, with 14 bases between them. The CDR3 is made up of 13 amino acids. The CDR3 loop is CAISPRDGDEQYV. As DNA, the CDR3 is TGTGCCATCAGCCCCAGGGACGGAGACGAGCAGTACGTC.

Here the CDR3 DNA reads TGTGCCAGCAGACTAGCGGGGGGGCTGGAGACCCAGTACTTC. Encoded protein: CASRLAGGLETQYF. The genes are TRBV7-2 and TRBJ2-5; 13 positions match TRBD2. V was pared by 6 bases and J by 5 bases, with 3 bases of the junction left unmatched. Germline CDR1 is SGHTA and CDR2 is FQGNSA. This CDR3 contains 14 residues.

This clonotype was picked up many times. The V gene is TRBV20-1, the J gene TRBJ2-1; TRBD2 matches 8 bases. This CDR3 is built from 12 residues. V was clipped by 1 base and J by 8 bases; unmatched bases: 1. Germline values: CDR1 DFQATT, CDR2 SNEGSKA (reference sequence). CDR3 loop: CSARVGGDEQFF. The CDR3 bases are TGCAGTGCTAGAGTCGGGGGGGATGAGCAGTTCTTC.

The chain combines TRBV5-1 with TRBJ2-2, with D perhaps TRBD2 (6 bases). The CDR3 is 14 amino acids. Between the trimmed V and J ends, which lost 4 bases and 1 base, there was a span of 8 bases. Germline CDR1 SGHRS, CDR2 YFSETQ. The CDR3 loop reads CASSRLENTGELFF. CDR3 bases: TGCGCCAGCAGCAGACTAGAGAACACCGGGGAGCTGTTTTTT.

On this clonotype itself: The junction does not match germline at one end; this may be a read error. The chain employs TRBV7-6 and TRBJ2-2; D gene uncertain. The germline CDR1 and CDR2 sequences are SGHVS and FNYEAQ. The CDR3 is made up of 16 amino acids. The CDR3 spells CASRLGRQANTGELFF. CDR3 bases: TGTGCCAGCCGCTTGGGTCGGCAGGCGAACACCGGGGAGCTGTTTTTT.

J is TRBJ1-1 and V is TRBV5-1; D call uncertain. The CDR3 loop spans 14 amino acids. V shed 0 bases and J shed 1 base, with 7 bases lying between them. Looked up from germline, CDR1 is SGHRS and CDR2 is YFSETQ. The CDR3 region is CASSLAGWNTEAFF. The CDR3 coding sequence is TGCGCCAGCAGCTTGGCCGGGTGGAACACTGAAGCTTTCTTT.

In its sample, this clonotype was seen a few times. The CDR3 loop reads CASSPRLGSETQYF. DNA of the CDR3: TGTGCCAGCAGCCCCCGACTAGGGAGTGAGACCCAGTACTTC. The J gene is TRBJ2-5, the V gene TRBV13, with D possibly being TRBD2 (6 bases). Trimming took 5 bases from V and 5 from J, leaving 15 bases between them. In germline, CDR1 is PRHDT, CDR2 FYEKMQ (reference sequence). CDR3 length: 14 amino acids.

This clonotype was counted a few times. The chain combines TRBV12-3 or TRBV12-4 with TRBJ1-5; 7 nucleotides match TRBD1. The J segment lost 6 bases and the V segment lost 5 bases, leaving 10 bases of the junction unmatched. The CDR3 runs 15 residues. The CDR3 loop reads CASSRDREWSQPQHF. In DNA, the CDR3 is TGTGCCAGCAGTCGCGACAGGGAGTGGAGTCAGCCCCAGCATTTT.

This clonotype was detected a few times. The chain links TRBV5-1 to TRBJ2-3; 8 bases align to TRBD1. The germline CDR1 and CDR2 sequences are SGHRS and YFSETQ. This CDR3 contains 17 residues. Unmatched junction bases numbered 8, after V lost 2 bases and J lost 0 bases. The CDR3, as DNA: TGCGCCAGCAGCTTCGGCCCGGGGACAGGAAGCACAGATACGCAGTATTTT. The encoded protein is CASSFGPGTGSTDTQYF.

The chain has TRBV6-5 and TRBJ1-6, with D uncertain. The CDR3 is made up of 15 amino acids. Germline lookup yields CDR1 MNHEY and CDR2 SVGAGI. V dropped 6 bases and J dropped 10 bases, with 19 bases sitting between them. The CDR3: CASSPMTRPRSPLHF. CDR3 sequence (DNA): TGTGCCAGCAGCCCCATGACCAGGCCGCGATCACCCCTCCACTTT.

This clonotype was counted only a few times. V usage is TRBV10-2 and J usage is TRBJ2-4; the match to TRBD2 covers 9 bases. After removal of 0 bases from V and 6 bases from J, the junction contained 3 bases not matched to a gene. In germline, CDR1 is WSHSY, CDR2 SAAADI. This CDR3 region has 15 residues. The CDR3 loop is CASSESTAGGNIQYF. CDR3 nucleotides: TGCGCCAGCAGTGAGTCGACAGCGGGAGGAAACATTCAGTACTTC.

This clonotype turned up a few times. The chain is built from TRBV18 and TRBJ2-5; 9 bases line up with TRBD1. This CDR3 spans 15 amino acids. With V trimmed by 3 bases and J by 5 bases, 7 bases remained unmatched. CDR1 KGHSH and CDR2 LQKENI come from the germline V gene. The CDR3 region has the DNA TGTGCCAGCTCACCCTATGGGACAGGGAAGGAGACCCAGTACTTC. It specifies CASSPYGTGKETQYF. The full variable domain, with the rest looked up from reference TRBV18 and TRBJ2-5, is NAGVMQNPRHLVRRRGQEARLRCSPMKGHSHVYWYRQLPEEGLKFMVYLQKENIIDESGMPKERFSAEFPKEGPSILRIQQVVRGDSAAYFCASSPYGTGKETQYFGPGTRLLVL.

The V gene is TRBV6-1, the J gene TRBJ2-3, with 8 positions matching TRBD2. CDR1 and CDR2 (germline): MNHNS, SASEGT. With 6 bases clipped from V and 4 bases from J, the junction kept 9 bases outside the gene matches. The CDR3 runs to 15 residues. This CDR3 is CASRDSGGASDTQYF. CDR3 nucleotide sequence: TGTGCCAGCAGGGATTCCGGGGGGGCATCAGATACGCAGTATTTT.

This clonotype was observed a few times. This chain uses TRBV5-5 with TRBJ2-7, with TRBD1 identical over 9 bases. CDR1 and CDR2 (germline): SGHKS, YYEKEE (reference sequence). The CDR3 has 18 amino acids. The ends lost 2 bases at V and 4 bases at J; junction bases unmatched: 16. The CDR3 DNA reads as TGTGCCAGCAGCTTCGTAACCCGGGACAGGGACCCCCAATACGAGCAGTACTTC. This sequence encodes CASSFVTRDRDPQYEQYF.

This clonotype was detected only a few times. This sequence joins TRBV10-3 and TRBJ1-6; the match to TRBD1 covers 7 bases. The CDR3 is 13 amino acids. Trimming cost V 7 bases and J 10 bases; bases outside gene matches: 7. CDR1 is ENHRY, CDR2 SYGVKD, per germline. CDR3 residues: CAITRGSDSPLHF. The CDR3 DNA reads as TGTGCCATCACCAGGGGGTCGGACTCACCCCTCCACTTT.

This clonotype was seen more than once but under ten times. V and J are TRBV27 and TRBJ1-4, with a weak D call TRBD1 (5 bases). V lost 8 bases, J lost 5 bases, and 12 bases lay in between. CDR1 MNHEY and CDR2 SMNVEV come from the germline V gene (reference sequence). The CDR3 totals 13 residues. The CDR3: CASGTGPNEKLFF. The CDR3 DNA follows: TGTGCCAGCGGGACGGGCCCCAATGAAAAACTGTTTTTT.

The chain joins TRBV7-9 to TRBJ2-7; TRBD2 is a possible D gene (5 bases). V lost 5 bases, J lost 3 bases, and 14 bases lay in between. Germline CDR1 is SEHNR and CDR2 is FQNEAQ (reference sequence). The CDR3 is made up of 14 amino acids. CDR3 DNA: TGTGCCAGCAGCACTCCCCGGGGAGTCTACGAGCAGTACTTC. Encoded protein: CASSTPRGVYEQYF.

This clonotype occurred a few times. V and J are TRBV5-1 and TRBJ2-7; D might be TRBD2 (5 bases). Germline values: CDR1 SGHRS, CDR2 YFSETQ. Trimming cost V 0 bases and J 2 bases, with 12 bases left between them. The CDR3 is 15 residues long. The CDR3: CASSLGETTTYEQYV. The CDR3 DNA is TGCGCCAGCAGCTTGGGCGAGACTACGACCTACGAGCAGTACGTC.

This clonotype was counted at least ten times. The chain is built from TRBV5-4 and TRBJ1-5, with 7 nucleotides matching TRBD1. V gave up 4 bases and J gave up 6 bases; unmatched junction bases: 7. CDR1 is SGHNT and CDR2 is YYREEE in the germline V gene (reference sequence). The CDR3 contains 14 residues. DNA of the CDR3: TGTGCCAGCAGCCAAGGGGGCGCGGGTCAGCCCCAGCATTTT. Translating it yields CASSQGGAGQPQHF.

In its sample, this clonotype was seen a few times. V is TRBV12-3 or TRBV12-4 and J is TRBJ2-6; maybe TRBD1 (6 bases). The CDR3 extends over 14 amino acids. V shed 6 bases and J shed 4 bases, with 10 bases lying between them. The CDR3 reads CASRDRIGANVLTF. DNA of the CDR3: TGTGCCAGCAGAGACAGGATAGGGGCCAACGTCCTGACTTTC.

This clonotype was observed at least ten times. The rearrangement links TRBV30 to TRBJ2-1; 7 bases agree with TRBD1. J gave up 0 bases and V 8 bases, and 7 bases lay outside the gene matches. CDR3 length: 14 amino acids. Germline assignment: CDR1 GTSNPN and CDR2 SVGIG (reference sequence). CDR3 nucleotides: TGTGCCGTTCAGGGGGTCCGCTCCTACAATGAGCAGTTCTTC. Protein: CAVQGVRSYNEQFF.

Worth noting for this clonotype: At one of its ends the junction is not consistent with the germline gene, which may arise from a read error. The CDR3 here is CAWTWGGASERYF. CDR3 bases: TGTGCCTGGACATGGGGGGGCGCGTCCGAGCGGTACTTC. The rearrangement uses TRBV30 and TRBJ2-7; the D gene is possibly TRBD2 (7 bases). The CDR3 totals 13 residues. CDR1 and CDR2 from the germline V gene are GTSNPN and SVGIG (reference sequence). Drawing the rest from reference TRBV30 and TRBJ2-7, the complete variable domain is SQTIHQWPATLVQPVGSPLSLECTVEGTSNPNLYWYRQAAGRGLQLLFYSVGIGQISSEVPQNLSASRPQDRQFILSSKKLLLSDSGFYLCAWTWGGASERYFGPGTRLTVT.

Only a few counts were recorded for this clonotype. This chain uses TRBV20-1 with TRBJ1-2; D call uncertain. The germline V gene encodes CDR1 DFQATT and CDR2 SNEGSKA (reference sequence). V shed 6 bases and J shed 3 bases, with 11 bases lying between them. The CDR3 has 12 residues. CDR3 in DNA: TGCAGTGCCAACCTGGGATACTATGGCTACACCTTC. Translation: CSANLGYYGYTF.

This clonotype was seen more than once but under ten times. This chain links TRBV20-1 with TRBJ2-2; 7 nucleotides match TRBD1. Germline-derived CDR1 and CDR2 are DFQATT and SNEGSKA (reference sequence). The CDR3 consists of 13 residues. V lost 6 bases, J lost 5 bases, and 6 bases stayed unmatched. The CDR3 sequence is CSATGTATGELFF. The CDR3, as DNA: TGCAGTGCCACCGGGACAGCAACCGGGGAGCTGTTTTTT.

This clonotype was detected only a few times. The V and J genes are TRBV7-2 and TRBJ2-7; D possibly corresponds to TRBD1 (6 bases). Trimming pared 2 bases from V and 7 bases from J, leaving 12 bases between. CDR3 length: 13 amino acids. CDR1 and CDR2 from the germline V gene are SGHTA and FQGNSA. The CDR3 DNA reads TGTGCCAGCAGCTTACTCGGGACACTTGAGCAGTACTTC. As protein: CASSLLGTLEQYF.

The chain recombines TRBV20-1 with TRBJ1-5; weak D call: TRBD1 (5 bases). The CDR3 consists of 15 residues. Germline assignment: CDR1 DFQATT and CDR2 SNEGSKA (reference sequence). V lost 6 bases to trimming and J lost 5 bases, with 20 bases between them. The CDR3, as DNA: TGCAGTGCCGGACGGCAGGGCCGTACAGATCAGCCCCAGCATTTT. It encodes CSAGRQGRTDQPQHF.

The rearrangement uses TRBV9 and TRBJ2-1; D possibly corresponds to TRBD1 (6 bases). Trimming removed 0 bases at V and 3 bases at J, with 10 bases between. Germline values: CDR1 SGDLS, CDR2 YYNGEE. The CDR3 consists of 15 residues. DNA for the CDR3: TGTGCCAGCAGCGTAGGAGGGGGACGCTACAATGAGCAGTTCTTC. As protein: CASSVGGGRYNEQFF.

This clonotype was counted between two and nine times. This sequence joins TRBV18 and TRBJ2-1; no reliable D call. The CDR3 has 14 residues. Germline-derived CDR1 and CDR2 are KGHSH and LQKENI. V was shortened by 6 bases and J by 3 bases, with 12 bases between the two germline ends. The CDR3 spells CASSHTDSYNEQFF. DNA of the CDR3: TGTGCCAGCTCCCACACGGATAGCTACAATGAGCAGTTCTTC.

This clonotype was seen a handful of times. The chain employs TRBV6-1 and TRBJ2-7; D gene unclear. V dropped 11 bases and J dropped 2 bases, with 16 bases sitting between them. The CDR3 is 13 amino acids. CDR1 is MNHNS, CDR2 SASEGT, per germline. The CDR3: CAAKSPAAYEQYF. CDR3 in DNA: TGTGCCGCAAAGAGTCCGGCGGCCTACGAGCAGTACTTC.

For the CDR3, the DNA is TGTGCCAGCAGTTTACTTGGGTACGGCAATCAGCCCCAGCATTTT. Residues: CASSLLGYGNQPQHF. This chain joins TRBV12-3 or TRBV12-4 and TRBJ1-5, with unresolved D. V shed 2 bases and J shed 2 bases, with 10 bases lying between them. The CDR3 extends over 15 amino acids.